The 10 T cell receptor beta chains given below trace back to one sample, sequenced in a study of control samples from healthy donors and cancer patients. Generated by immunoSEQ multiplex PCR, the TCRdb table keeps only in-frame clones and is missing some. The sample yields approximately 97,000 clones, 80% to 90% seen once. Specimen: blood. These receptors all come from a man in his thirties or forties in good health.

The chain links TRBV6-5 to TRBJ2-2, with D uncertain. Per the germline V gene, CDR1 is MNHEY and CDR2 is SVGAGI. CDR3 length equals 14 residues. V lost 6 bases and J lost 3, with 11 bases in between. CDR3 residues: CASSLRVDTGELFF. The DNA of the CDR3 is TGTGCCAGCAGCCTCCGGGTCGACACCGGGGAGCTGTTTTTT.

V usage is TRBV2 and J usage is TRBJ1-6; D is uncertain. Trimming took off 6 bases at V and 6 bases at J, with 9 bases between the two ends. The germline CDR1 and CDR2 sequences are SNHLY and FYNNEI. The CDR3 covers 13 residues. The DNA of the CDR3 is TGTGCCAGCAGCCGAGATTTTAATTCACCCCTCCACTTT. It codes for CASSRDFNSPLHF.

The chain employs TRBV7-3 and TRBJ2-1, with a possible D match to TRBD1 (5 bases). Germline V gene sequence: CDR1 SGHTA, CDR2 FQGTGA. The CDR3 sequence is 16 residues long. V was clipped by 2 bases and J by 5 bases, with 16 bases between them. CDR3 sequence (DNA): TGTGCCAGCAGCTTAGGACAAGGGCCCTTGAACAATGAGCAGTTCTTC. Translation: CASSLGQGPLNNEQFF.

The genes are TRBV4-3 and TRBJ1-2; D gene uncertain. CDR1 is LGHNA, CDR2 YSLEER, per germline. The CDR3 has 13 residues. With 4 bases removed from V and 4 bases from J, the gap between germline ends came to 10 bases. CDR3 coding DNA: TGCGCCAGCAGCCTGGAGGGATCCTATGGCTACACCTTC. Protein sequence: CASSLEGSYGYTF.

CDR3 nucleotides: TGTGCCAGCAGCACGCGTACGAACCCAGATACGCAGTATTTT. Translating gives CASSTRTNPDTQYF. The chain employs TRBV11-2 and TRBJ2-3; D is undetermined. The V gene's germline CDR1 is SGHAT and CDR2 FQNNGV. Trimming took off 5 bases at V and 4 bases at J, with 13 bases between the two ends. CDR3 length equals 14 residues. Drawing the rest from reference TRBV11-2 and TRBJ2-3, the complete variable domain is EAGVAQSPRYKIIEKRQSVAFWCNPISGHATLYWYQQILGQGPKLLIQFQNNGVVDDSQLPKDRFSAERLKGVDSTLKIQPAKLEDSAVYLCASSTRTNPDTQYFGPGTRLTVL.

The chain links TRBV24-1 to TRBJ2-3; possible D gene TRBD2, 6 bases. Trimming took off 1 base at V and 6 bases at J, with 19 bases between the two ends. Germline values: CDR1 KGHDR, CDR2 SFDVKD. CDR3 size: 17 residues. The CDR3 region is CATSDFNGRDPPDTQYF. The CDR3 nucleotides are TGTGCCACCAGTGATTTTAACGGGCGGGACCCCCCGGATACGCAGTATTTT.

The V gene is TRBV14, the J gene TRBJ2-2; D remains unclear. The germline V and J ends were trimmed by 0 bases and 5 bases, with 7 bases remaining between them. CDR1 and CDR2 (germline): SGHDN, FVKESK. The CDR3 runs 14 residues. CDR3 nucleotides: TGTGCCAGCAGCCAAGATTTGGTAACCGGGGAGCTGTTTTTT. Translation gives CASSQDLVTGELFF.

This rearrangement joins TRBV6-5 to TRBJ2-1; 8 bases agree with TRBD2. Trimming removed 7 bases from V and 8 bases from J; junction bases left unmatched: 10. The germline V gene encodes CDR1 MNHEY and CDR2 SVGAGI. CDR3 length: 14 residues. The CDR3, as DNA: TGTGCCAGCACTGTATTGACGGGGGGGGATGAGCAGTTCTTC. This translates into CASTVLTGGDEQFF.

This rearrangement joins TRBV20-1 to TRBJ2-1, with D possibly being TRBD2 (6 bases). CDR1 is DFQATT and CDR2 is SNEGSKA in the germline V gene (reference sequence). The CDR3 sequence is 15 residues long. The germline V and J ends were trimmed by 3 bases and 0 bases, with 12 bases remaining between them. CDR3 in DNA: TGCAGTGCTAGTATCGTCGGGAGCTCCTACAATGAGCAGTTCTTC. Residues: CSASIVGSSYNEQFF.

V is TRBV11-2 and J is TRBJ2-5, with TRBD1 matching 11 bases. Germline V gene lookup returns CDR1 SGHAT and CDR2 FQNNGV. The junction had 11 bases not matched to a gene; V was cut back by 4 bases and J by 10 bases. The CDR3 sequence is 15 residues long. CDR3 bases: TGTGCCAGCAGCTCAACGGGACAGGGGGTTTTTGACCAGTACTTC. Translating gives CASSSTGQGVFDQYF.